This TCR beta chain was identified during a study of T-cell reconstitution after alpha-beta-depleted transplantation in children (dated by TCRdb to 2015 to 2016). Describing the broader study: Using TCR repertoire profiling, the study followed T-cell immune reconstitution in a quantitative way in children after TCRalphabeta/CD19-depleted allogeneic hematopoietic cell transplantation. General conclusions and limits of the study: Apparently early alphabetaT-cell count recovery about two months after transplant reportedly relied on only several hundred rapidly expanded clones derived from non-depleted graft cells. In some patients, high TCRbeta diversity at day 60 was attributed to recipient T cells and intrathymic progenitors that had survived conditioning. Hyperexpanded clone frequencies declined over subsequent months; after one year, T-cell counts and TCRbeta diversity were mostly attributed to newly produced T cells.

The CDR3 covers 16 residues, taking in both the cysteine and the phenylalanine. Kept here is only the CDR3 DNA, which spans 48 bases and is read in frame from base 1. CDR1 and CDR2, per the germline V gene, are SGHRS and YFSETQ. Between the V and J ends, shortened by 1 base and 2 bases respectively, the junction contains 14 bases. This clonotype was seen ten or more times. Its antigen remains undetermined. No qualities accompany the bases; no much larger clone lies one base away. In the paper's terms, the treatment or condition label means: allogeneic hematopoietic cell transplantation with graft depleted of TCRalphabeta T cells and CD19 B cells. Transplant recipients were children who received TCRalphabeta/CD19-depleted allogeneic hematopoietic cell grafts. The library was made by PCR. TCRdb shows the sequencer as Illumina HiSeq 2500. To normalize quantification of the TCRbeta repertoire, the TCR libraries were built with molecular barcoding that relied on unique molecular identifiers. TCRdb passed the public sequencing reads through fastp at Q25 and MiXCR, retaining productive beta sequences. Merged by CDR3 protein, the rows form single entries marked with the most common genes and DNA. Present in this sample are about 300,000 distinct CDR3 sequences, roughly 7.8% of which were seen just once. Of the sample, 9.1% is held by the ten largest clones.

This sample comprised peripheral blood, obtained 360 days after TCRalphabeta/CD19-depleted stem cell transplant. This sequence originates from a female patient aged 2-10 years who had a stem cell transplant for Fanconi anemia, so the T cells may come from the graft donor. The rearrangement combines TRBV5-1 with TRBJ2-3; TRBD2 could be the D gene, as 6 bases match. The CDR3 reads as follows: CASSLFSGTLTDTQYF. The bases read TGCGCCAGCAGCTTGTTCTCCGGGACTCTCACAGATACGCAGTATTTT. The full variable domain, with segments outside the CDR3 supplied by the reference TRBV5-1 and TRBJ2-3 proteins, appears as KAGVTQTPRYLIKTRGQQVTLSCSPISGHRSVSWYQQTPGQGLQFLFEYFSETQRNKGNFPGRFSGRQFSNSRSEMNVSTLELGDSALYLCASSLFSGTLTDTQYFGPGTRLTVL.